Shown below are 6 T cell receptor beta chains from a single sample sequenced in a study of cytomegalovirus exposure and HLA in healthy donors listed by TCRdb under 2017. The library was prepared using the immunoSEQ multiplex PCR assay. For the multiplex PCR, a mixture combining 60 forward primers for TCR Vbeta segments and 13 reverse primers for TCR Jbeta segments was used. TCRdb holds this immuneACCESS table with in-frame rearrangements only. Some clones are missing; in checked studies, unresolved V genes explain under half, and the rest has no known cause. This sample gives about 59,000 clones in total; roughly 80% of them show up just once. 1.6% of the sample is held by the ten biggest clonotypes. The source material was PBMCs. Receptor source: a human donor in good health.

V gene TRBV2 combines with J gene TRBJ2-7; 8 bases are shared with TRBD1. CDR3 length equals 14 residues. Germline CDR1 SNHLY, CDR2 FYNNEI. The junction had 8 bases not matched to a gene; V was cut back by 4 bases and J by 6 bases. CDR3 residues: CASSGVRGRFEQYF. In nucleotides, the CDR3 is TGTGCCAGCAGTGGTGTCAGGGGGCGATTCGAGCAGTACTTC.

This rearrangement joins TRBV19 to TRBJ2-2; TRBD2 agrees at 11 bases. V shed 6 bases and J 6 bases; nucleotides not matched to a gene: 9. CDR1 is LNHDA, CDR2 SQIVND, per germline (reference sequence). The CDR3 is 16 amino acids. The CDR3 nucleotides are TGTGCCAGTAGGCCCCGCCTAGCGGGAGGCGCCGGGGAGCTGTTTTTT. Translating it yields CASRPRLAGGAGELFF.

V usage is TRBV21-1 and J usage is TRBJ1-3; TRBD1, the table's D call, lacks a check against the DNA. TRBV21-1 counts as a pseudogene. The CDR3 extends over 16 amino acids. This chain's CDR3 is CASSKASTGPGNTIYF. The CDR3 nucleotides are TGTGCCAGCAGCAAAGCCTCGACAGGGCCAGGAAACACCATATATTTT.

The CDR3: CASSWRGEESPQETQYF. The CDR3 coding sequence is TGTGCCAGCAGTTGGCGGGGAGAAGAGAGCCCCCAAGAGACCCAGTACTTC. This chain connects TRBV28 to TRBJ2-5, with a tentative D call TRBD2 (6 bases). Germline V gene lookup returns CDR1 MDHEN and CDR2 SYDVKM. The CDR3 is 17 residues long. V was cut by 4 bases and J by 1 base, with 19 bases left in between.

The V call is TRBV18, the J call TRBJ2-5, with 9 bases lining up with TRBD1. This CDR3 has 14 residues. With 6 bases clipped from V and 5 bases from J, the junction kept 7 bases outside the gene matches. Germline CDR1 and CDR2: KGHSH and LQKENI. CDR3 region: CASSQGQGGETQYF. Here the CDR3 DNA reads TGTGCCAGCTCGCAGGGACAGGGAGGGGAGACCCAGTACTTC.

The CDR3 is CSVVRVHEQYF. CDR3 coding DNA: TGCAGCGTTGTCAGGGTCCACGAGCAGTACTTC. The J gene is TRBJ2-7, the V gene TRBV29-1; TRBD1 is a possible D gene (5 bases). Trimming took off 4 bases at V and 5 bases at J, with 9 bases between the two ends. Germline values: CDR1 SQVTM, CDR2 ANQGSEA. The CDR3 has 11 amino acids.